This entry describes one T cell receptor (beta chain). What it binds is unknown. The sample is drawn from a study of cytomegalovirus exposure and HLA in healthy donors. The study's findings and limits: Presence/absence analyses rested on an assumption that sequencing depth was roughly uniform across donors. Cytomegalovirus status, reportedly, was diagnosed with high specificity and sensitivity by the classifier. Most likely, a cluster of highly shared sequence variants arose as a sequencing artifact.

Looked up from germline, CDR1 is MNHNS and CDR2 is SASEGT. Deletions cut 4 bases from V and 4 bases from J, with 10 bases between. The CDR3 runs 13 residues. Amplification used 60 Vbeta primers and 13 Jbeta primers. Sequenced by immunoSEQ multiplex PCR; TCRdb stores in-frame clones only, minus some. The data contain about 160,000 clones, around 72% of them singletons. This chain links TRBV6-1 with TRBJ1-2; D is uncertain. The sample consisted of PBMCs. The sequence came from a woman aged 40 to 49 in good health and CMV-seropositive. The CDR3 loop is CASSGGGSYGYTF. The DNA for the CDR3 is TGTGCCAGCAGTGGTGGCGGAAGCTATGGCTACACCTTC.